The 26 T cell receptor beta chains below all came from one sample that was sequenced in a study of blood T cell repertoires in COVID-19. The assay was immunoSEQ multiplex PCR, and TCRdb's table has in-frame clones only and misses some. Of 40,000 or so clones listed, around 91% are singletons. What was sequenced was peripheral blood. These receptor sequences come from a man in his fifties or sixties with active or convalescent COVID-19.

This chain uses TRBV30 with TRBJ2-1, with D uncertain. The germline V and J ends were trimmed by 2 bases and 2 bases, with 7 bases remaining between them. This CDR3 is built from 13 residues. Germline assignment: CDR1 GTSNPN and CDR2 SVGIG (reference sequence). This CDR3 reads CAWSRSAYNEQFF. The CDR3 DNA reads as TGTGCCTGGAGTCGATCAGCCTACAATGAGCAGTTCTTC.

CDR3 nucleotide sequence: TGTGCCAGGCGAAAAGGGGCAGGGAGGGCAATCCAGTACTTC. It is translated as CARRKGAGRAIQYF. V is TRBV27 and J is TRBJ2-7; 7 bases align to TRBD2. This CDR3 is built from 14 residues. Trimming took 9 bases from V and 10 from J; bases not matched to a gene: 18. Germline V CDR1 and CDR2: MNHEY, SMNVEV (reference sequence).

This clone is a singleton in its sample. This likely stems from a read error, as it lies one base from a far larger clone. The rearrangement uses TRBV6-2 or TRBV6-3 and TRBJ2-2; 12 bases align to TRBD2. The CDR3 spans 15 residues. The V segment lost 5 bases and the J segment 3 bases; nucleotides outside the gene matches: 1. Germline V gene data show CDR1 as MNHEY and CDR2 as SVGEGT. CDR3 DNA: TGTGCCAGCAGTCGACTAGCGGGAGACACCGGGGAGCTGTTTTTT. Protein product: CASSRLAGDTGELFF.

The V and J genes are TRBV5-8 and TRBJ1-2; maybe TRBD1 (5 bases). The V gene lost 4 bases and the J gene lost 5 bases, with 15 bases spanning the gap. Germline V lookup: CDR1 SGHTS, CDR2 YDEGEE. The CDR3 runs 14 residues. The CDR3 reads CASSPDSFQYGYTF. CDR3 nucleotide sequence: TGTGCCAGCAGCCCCGACAGCTTCCAATATGGCTACACCTTC.

In this sample, this clone turned up a few times. This chain uses TRBV19 with TRBJ2-1; 7 nucleotides agree with TRBD2. V dropped 5 bases and J dropped 1; count of bases not matched to a gene: 8. Germline V CDR1 and CDR2: LNHDA, SQIVND (reference sequence). The CDR3 totals 16 residues. CDR3 DNA: TGTGCCAGTAGTCCCCCGGGGCGGGGGTCCTACAATGAGCAGTTCTTC. It translates to CASSPPGRGSYNEQFF.

The table lists this clone with a count of one. The rearrangement uses TRBV28 and TRBJ2-3; D call uncertain. Per germline, CDR1 MDHEN and CDR2 SYDVKM. The ends were cut back, 4 bases at V and 2 bases at J, with 13 bases in the middle. The CDR3 is 15 amino acids. CDR3 sequence reads: CASSSQFLSTDTQYF. CDR3 bases: TGTGCCAGCAGTTCACAATTTCTTTCCACAGATACGCAGTATTTT.

The V call is TRBV27, the J call TRBJ1-5; D is uncertain. The CDR3 has 13 residues. The V gene's germline CDR1 is MNHEY and CDR2 SMNVEV (reference sequence). The V end was cut by 4 bases, the J end by 4 bases, with 8 bases between. The CDR3 DNA sequence: TGTGCCAGCAGTTGGGCAGAGAATCAGCCCCAGCATTTT. Protein product: CASSWAENQPQHF.

V and J are TRBV2 and TRBJ2-1, with D perhaps matching TRBD2 (6 bases). Trimming took 6 bases from V and 3 from J, leaving 21 bases between them. The CDR3 totals 17 residues. Germline-derived CDR1 and CDR2 are SNHLY and FYNNEI. As DNA, the CDR3 is TGTGCCAGCAGGACTGTACTAGCTGCTGAAGACTACAATGAGCAGTTCTTC. Translating gives CASRTVLAAEDYNEQFF.

The chain joins TRBV28 to TRBJ2-7, with D unresolved. V lost 7 bases and J lost 0, with 13 bases in between. The CDR3 loop spans 14 amino acids. The germline gives CDR1 MDHEN, CDR2 SYDVKM. This chain's CDR3 is CASNRLASSYEQYF. The CDR3 DNA is TGTGCCAGCAATAGGTTAGCTTCCTCCTACGAGCAGTACTTC.

The chain couples TRBV7-2 to TRBJ2-5; TRBD1 matches at 8 bases. CDR1 is SGHTA and CDR2 is FQGNSA in the germline V gene. V was pared by 3 bases and J by 5 bases, with 5 bases of the junction left unmatched. CDR3 length equals 14 residues. In DNA, the CDR3 is TGTGCCAGCAGCTTGGACAGGGTACTGGAGACCCAGTACTTC. It encodes CASSLDRVLETQYF.

A single count supports this clone. The chain is built from TRBV20-1 and TRBJ2-7, with D unresolved. The length of the CDR3 is 11 residues. Per germline, CDR1 DFQATT and CDR2 SNEGSKA (reference sequence). V shed 0 bases and J shed 9 bases, with 9 bases lying between them. As DNA, the CDR3 is TGCAGTGCTAGAGATGGCCCAGGGCAGTACTTC. Its protein is CSARDGPGQYF.

This chain connects TRBV30 to TRBJ1-2; 7 bases align to TRBD1. CDR3 length: 15 residues. Germline CDR1 GTSNPN, CDR2 SVGIG (reference sequence). The J segment lost 5 bases and the V segment lost 0 bases, leaving 9 bases of the junction unmatched. This chain's CDR3 is CAWSVQVRGSYGYTF. CDR3 coding DNA: TGTGCCTGGAGTGTACAGGTCAGGGGGTCGTATGGCTACACCTTC.

The chain has TRBV2 and TRBJ1-1; D not resolved. The CDR3 has 13 residues. V lost 2 bases to trimming and J lost 10 bases, with 14 bases between them. Germline V gives CDR1 SNHLY, CDR2 FYNNEI. CDR3 sequence (DNA): TGTGCCAGCAGTGAACAGGCCCGTGTGGGAGCTTTCTTT. It encodes CASSEQARVGAFF.

This clone is a singleton in its sample. The chain has TRBV11-2 and TRBJ2-5; 8 bases are shared with TRBD2. CDR1 is SGHAT, CDR2 FQNNGV, per germline. The junction had 6 bases not matched to a gene; V was cut back by 3 bases and J by 3 bases. This CDR3 spans 15 amino acids. CDR3 protein: CASSFGTGGKETQYF. CDR3 coding DNA: TGTGCCAGCAGCTTTGGAACGGGAGGGAAAGAGACCCAGTACTTC. The full variable domain, its missing parts supplied by reference TRBV11-2 and TRBJ2-5, is EAGVAQSPRYKIIEKRQSVAFWCNPISGHATLYWYQQILGQGPKLLIQFQNNGVVDDSQLPKDRFSAERLKGVDSTLKIQPAKLEDSAVYLCASSFGTGGKETQYFGPGTRLLVL.

The chain combines TRBV24-1 with TRBJ1-1; D might be TRBD1 (5 bases). Germline loops: CDR1 KGHDR, CDR2 SFDVKD. This CDR3 has 16 residues. Between the trimmed V and J ends, which lost 1 base and 4 bases, there was a span of 15 bases. The CDR3, as DNA: TGTGCCACCAGTGATTTCGGAGGGGCCGCCTCCACTGAAGCTTTCTTT. Protein product: CATSDFGGAASTEAFF.

The count of this clone is one. This chain uses TRBV11-2 with TRBJ2-1; 10 bases agree with TRBD2. CDR1 SGHAT and CDR2 FQNNGV come from the germline V gene. V was clipped by 3 bases and J by 6 bases; unmatched bases: 2. The CDR3 totals 14 residues. The CDR3, as DNA: TGTGCCAGCAGCTTTACTAGCGGGGTCAATGAGCAGTTCTTC. Its protein product is CASSFTSGVNEQFF.

The chain recombines TRBV3-1 (or the pseudogene TRBV3-2) with TRBJ1-2, with D perhaps TRBD1 (6 bases). Per the germline V gene, CDR1 is LGHDT and CDR2 is YNNKEL (reference sequence). The V end lost 6 bases, the J end lost 4 bases, and 18 bases lay between the germline ends. The CDR3 runs 15 residues. The CDR3 is CASRQYSLDSYGYTF. The CDR3 DNA follows: TGTGCCAGCAGACAATACTCCCTGGACAGCTATGGCTACACCTTC.

The V gene is TRBV3-1 (or the pseudogene TRBV3-2), the J gene TRBJ2-7; D not certain. V was clipped by 2 bases and J by 5 bases, with 7 bases between them. This CDR3 contains 12 residues. The V gene's germline CDR1 is LGHDT and CDR2 YNNKEL (reference sequence). As DNA, the CDR3 is TGTGCCAGCAGCCAAAATAGTCACGAGCAGTACTTC. Translated: CASSQNSHEQYF.

This clone was detected only once. V usage is TRBV5-5 and J usage is TRBJ2-7; 7 nucleotides align to TRBD1. The germline V gene has CDR1 SGHKS and CDR2 YYEKEE (reference sequence). J gave up 4 bases and V 4 bases, and 8 bases lay outside the gene matches. The CDR3 has 14 residues. CDR3 region: CASSTWTGGYEQYF. CDR3 sequence (DNA): TGTGCCAGCAGCACTTGGACAGGCGGTTACGAGCAGTACTTC.

V is TRBV28 and J is TRBJ2-5; TRBD1 matches at 7 bases. The CDR3 is 16 residues long. Germline CDR1 reads MDHEN; CDR2 reads SYDVKM. The trim removed 3 bases at V and 6 bases at J, leaving 13 bases unmatched. This chain's CDR3 is CASSFMVTTGMKTQYF. As DNA, the CDR3 is TGTGCCAGCAGTTTTATGGTGACGACAGGGATGAAGACCCAGTACTTC.

The V call is TRBV14, the J call TRBJ2-3; 7 bases line up with TRBD2. The CDR3 is made up of 17 amino acids. CDR1 and CDR2 from the germline V gene are SGHDN and FVKESK. The J segment lost 2 bases and the V segment lost 4 bases, leaving 12 bases of the junction unmatched. The CDR3 reads CASSLRPGTTNTDTQYF. As DNA, the CDR3 is TGTGCCAGCAGCCTCAGACCGGGGACTACTAACACAGATACGCAGTATTTT. The variable domain in full, completed from reference TRBV14 and TRBJ2-3, reads EAGVTQFPSHSVIEKGQTVTLRCDPISGHDNLYWYRRVMGKEIKFLLHFVKESKQDESGMPNNRFLAERTGGTYSTLKVQPAELEDSGVYFCASSLRPGTTNTDTQYFGPGTRLTVL.

This chain uses TRBV6-6 with TRBJ2-7; TRBD2 agrees at 8 bases. The CDR3 is made up of 15 amino acids. The V gene's germline CDR1 is MNHNY and CDR2 SVGAGI (reference sequence). Trimming cost V 4 bases and J 0 bases; bases outside gene matches: 5. The CDR3 sequence is CASSFVLAVSYEQYF. CDR3 DNA sequence: TGTGCCAGCAGTTTCGTACTAGCGGTCTCCTACGAGCAGTACTTC.

J is TRBJ2-1 and V is TRBV28, with TRBD2 matching 9 bases. Germline CDR1 is MDHEN and CDR2 is SYDVKM. This CDR3 is built from 16 residues. The ends lost 5 bases at V and 7 bases at J; junction bases unmatched: 12. The CDR3 sequence is CASSVFSGRITNEQFF. CDR3 sequence (DNA): TGTGCCAGCAGTGTATTTAGCGGGAGAATCACGAATGAGCAGTTCTTC.

The rearrangement joins TRBV5-1 to TRBJ2-7; no reliable D call. CDR3 length equals 13 residues. Trimming took off 3 bases at V and 4 bases at J, with 11 bases between the two ends. In germline, CDR1 is SGHRS, CDR2 YFSETQ. The CDR3 is CASSSTEFYEQYF. CDR3 nucleotides: TGCGCCAGCAGCTCGACGGAGTTTTACGAGCAGTACTTC.

The J gene is TRBJ1-2, the V gene TRBV12-3 or TRBV12-4; tentatively, D is TRBD1 (5 bases). CDR3 length: 12 amino acids. Trimming took 2 bases from V and 8 from J, leaving 9 bases between them. The chain's CDR3 is CASSLWGVGYTF. The CDR3 DNA is TGTGCCAGCAGTTTATGGGGCGTCGGCTACACCTTC.

V usage is TRBV16 and J usage is TRBJ2-7, with D tentatively TRBD2 (6 bases). Per germline, CDR1 KGHSY and CDR2 FQNENV. The V end was cut by 3 bases, the J end by 5 bases, with 11 bases between. This CDR3 spans 13 amino acids. CDR3 protein: CASSQQGGDEQYF. CDR3 bases: TGTGCCAGCAGCCAGCAAGGAGGGGACGAGCAGTACTTC.